This T cell receptor (beta chain) was recovered during a study of T-cell reconstitution after alpha-beta-depleted transplantation in children (dated by TCRdb to the mid-2010s). With respect to the entire study: T-cell immune reconstitution after TCRalphabeta/CD19-depleted allogeneic hematopoietic cell transplantation in children was quantitatively tracked in the study by means of TCR repertoire profiling.

What the authors observed across the whole study: Over subsequent months, a decline in hyperexpanded clone frequencies was noted, and after one year, T-cell counts and TCRbeta diversity were mostly ascribed to newly produced T cells. In some patients, the high TCRbeta diversity seen at day 60 was put down to recipient T cells and intrathymic progenitors that had survived conditioning. The apparently early recovery of alphabetaT-cell counts about two months after transplant reportedly depended on only several hundred rapidly expanded clones that came from non-depleted graft cells.

The library was generated by PCR. Sequenced on an Illumina HiSeq 2500. To normalize quantification of the TCRbeta repertoire, the TCR libraries were built with molecular barcoding that relied on unique molecular identifiers. Using fastp at Q25 and MiXCR, TCRdb reprocessed the public reads and kept productive beta chains. Every entry covers one CDR3 protein and lists the most common genes and DNA from its rows. The table for this sample lists some 300,000 distinct CDR3 sequences; over 7% of them were counted only once. In total, the top ten clones hold about 9.3% of the sample. According to the study, the label for this sample's treatment or condition signals: allogeneic hematopoietic cell transplantation with graft depleted of TCRalphabeta T cells and CD19 B cells. The children who served as transplant recipients had been given grafts of TCRalphabeta/CD19-depleted allogeneic hematopoietic cells. Measured from the cysteine to the phenylalanine, the CDR3 is 16 residues long. The only DNA kept is the CDR3, 48 bases in frame from the first base. The junction shows trimming of 3 bases on V and 3 bases on J, plus 14 bases between the germline ends.

This clonotype has at least ten counts. Its antigen is not yet known. No base-level quality is on record; no much larger clone is a single base apart. The sample here was peripheral blood, taken 360 days after TCRalphabeta/CD19-depleted stem cell transplant. This receptor was identified in a female patient under 10 years old who had a stem cell transplant for Fanconi anemia, so the T cells may come from the graft donor. The chain uses TRBV12-3 or TRBV12-4 and TRBJ2-2; the D segment could be TRBD1, given 6 matching bases. The DNA sequence is as follows: TGTGCCAGCAGTTTTAACAGGGATTTATACACCGGGGAGCTGTTTTTT. The resulting protein is CASSFNRDLYTGELFF.